A single TCR beta chain is shown here with its context. Its specificity is unknown. This specimen comes from a study of a mutant IDH1 vaccine in newly diagnosed glioma. Study-wide background: Patients were given eight vaccinations, scheduled in weeks 1, 3, 5, 7, 11, 15, 19 and 23. Patients' prior therapy spanned radiotherapy, temozolomide, or both; most underwent both. Points from the study as a whole: Alterations occurring in top peripheral T cell clonotypes seemed unrelated to pseudoprogression.

As for time point: week 11, during vaccination. Vaccine doses each comprised 300 ug of mutant IDH1 20-mer peptide, with topical imiquimod. Tumors from donors were new WHO grade 3 or 4 IDH1-mutant astrocytomas with ATRX loss. The table came from immunoSEQ multiplex PCR; TCRdb's copy has only in-frame clones and leaves some out. The sample shows about 120,000 clones, roughly 77% of them seen only once. The source of this sequence is a man aged 35-49 years with glioma. The material was PBMCs, obtained from a glioma patient whose treatment included an IDH1 peptide vaccine.

In DNA form, the CDR3 reads TGTGCCAGCAGCGCGATTAACACCGGGACCTCCTACAATGAGCAGTTCTTC. Encoded protein: CASSAINTGTSYNEQFF. The V and J genes are TRBV9 and TRBJ2-1; D could derive from TRBD1 or TRBD2 (5 bases each). Trimming took off 3 bases at V and 0 bases at J, with 16 bases between the two ends. The germline V gene encodes CDR1 SGDLS and CDR2 YYNGEE. There are 17 residues in the CDR3. Drawing the rest from reference TRBV9 and TRBJ2-1, the complete variable domain is DSGVTQTPKHLITATGQRVTLRCSPRSGDLSVYWYQQSLDQGLQFLIQYYNGEERAKGNILERFSAQQFPDLHSELNLSSLELGDSALYFCASSAINTGTSYNEQFFGPGTRLTVL.